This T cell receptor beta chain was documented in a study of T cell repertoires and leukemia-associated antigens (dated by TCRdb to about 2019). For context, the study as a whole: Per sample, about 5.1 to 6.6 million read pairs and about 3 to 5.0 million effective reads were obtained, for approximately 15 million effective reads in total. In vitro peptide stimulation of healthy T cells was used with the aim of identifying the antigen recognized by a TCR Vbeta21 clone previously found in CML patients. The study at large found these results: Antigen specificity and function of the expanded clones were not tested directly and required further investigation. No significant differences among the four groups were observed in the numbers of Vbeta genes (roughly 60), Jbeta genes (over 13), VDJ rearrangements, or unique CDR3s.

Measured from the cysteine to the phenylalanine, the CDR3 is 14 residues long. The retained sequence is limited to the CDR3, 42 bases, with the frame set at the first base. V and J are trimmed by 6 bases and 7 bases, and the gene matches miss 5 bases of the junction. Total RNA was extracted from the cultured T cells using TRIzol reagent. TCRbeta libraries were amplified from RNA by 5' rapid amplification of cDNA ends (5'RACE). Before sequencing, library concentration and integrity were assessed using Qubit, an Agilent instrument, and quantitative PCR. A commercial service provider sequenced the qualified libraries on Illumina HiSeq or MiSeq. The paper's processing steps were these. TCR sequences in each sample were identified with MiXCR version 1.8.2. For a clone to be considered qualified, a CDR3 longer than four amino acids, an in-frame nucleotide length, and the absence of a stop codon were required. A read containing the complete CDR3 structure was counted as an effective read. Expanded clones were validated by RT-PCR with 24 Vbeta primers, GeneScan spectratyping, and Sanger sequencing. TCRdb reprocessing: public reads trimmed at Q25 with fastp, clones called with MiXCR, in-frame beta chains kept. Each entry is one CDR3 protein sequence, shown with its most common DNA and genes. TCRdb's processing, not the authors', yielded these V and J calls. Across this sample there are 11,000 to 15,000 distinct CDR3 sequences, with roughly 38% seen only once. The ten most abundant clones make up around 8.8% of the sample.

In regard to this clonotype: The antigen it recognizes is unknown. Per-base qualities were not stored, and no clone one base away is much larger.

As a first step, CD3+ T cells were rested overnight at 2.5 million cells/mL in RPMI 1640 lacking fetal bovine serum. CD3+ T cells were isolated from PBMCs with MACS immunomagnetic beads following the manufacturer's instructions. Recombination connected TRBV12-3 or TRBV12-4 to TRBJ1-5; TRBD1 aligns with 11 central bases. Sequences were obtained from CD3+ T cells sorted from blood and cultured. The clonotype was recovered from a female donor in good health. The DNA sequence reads TGTGCCAGCAGCACCGGGACAGGGGGGCAGCCCCAGCATTTT. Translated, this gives CASSTGTGGQPQHF.